Listed below are T cell receptor beta chains from one sample, sequenced in a study of T cell responses to AZD1222 COVID-19 vaccine. Produced via immunoSEQ multiplex PCR; TCRdb's table is partial and in-frame only. Of 150,000 to 200,000 clones listed, about nine tenths were seen once; the top ten hold approximately 3%. Sequences were derived from peripheral blood, sampled on day 0 of AZD1222 vaccination. The receptors originated from an adult in good health. Each CDR3 is given with its conserved first and last residue. The D gene is left open where the match is weak. Some rows mark clone size as missing; the rest say once, few, many or name a class of expanded clone.

V,J,D,size,CDR3,DNA
TRBV2,TRBJ2-7,TRBD1,NA,CASSESGGSREQYF,TGTGCCAGCAGTGAATCAGGGGGATCTCGGGAGCAGTACTTC
TRBV6-5,TRBJ1-1,NA,NA,CASSYSRGTEAFF,TGTGCCAGCAGTTACTCCAGGGGCACTGAAGCTTTCTTT
TRBV6-1,TRBJ1-1,NA,once,CASSDVVTGTGTEAFF,TGTGCCAGCAGTGACGTTGTCACAGGGACGGGGACTGAAGCTTTCTTT
TRBV5-5,TRBJ2-7,NA,NA,CASSFPGSTSYEQYF,TGTGCCAGCAGCTTCCCGGGCAGTACATCCTACGAGCAGTACTTC
TRBV11-1,TRBJ2-2,NA,NA,CASSLGTAQNTGELFF,TGTGCCAGCAGCTTAGGGACAGCTCAGAACACCGGGGAGCTGTTTTTT
TRBV19,TRBJ2-7,NA,NA,CASSIGGSSYEQYF,TGTGCCAGTAGTATAGGTGGCAGCTCCTACGAGCAGTACTTC
TRBV6-5,TRBJ2-3,NA,NA,CASSSGGGTDTQYF,TGTGCCAGCAGTTCAGGGGGGGGCACAGATACGCAGTATTTT
TRBV5-4,TRBJ2-1,NA,NA,CASSLVGVSYNEQFF,TGTGCCAGCAGCTTGGTGGGGGTCTCCTACAATGAGCAGTTCTTC
TRBV9,TRBJ2-4,NA,NA,CASSGVRSGNIQYF,TGTGCCAGCAGCGGGGTTAGGTCGGGAAACATTCAGTACTTC
TRBV11-2,TRBJ2-7,NA,NA,CASSSWVYEQYF,TGTGCCAGCAGCTCTTGGGTCTACGAGCAGTACTTC
TRBV5-1,TRBJ2-3,NA,NA,CASYTLSTDTQYF,TGCGCCAGCTACACACTTTCCACAGATACGCAGTATTTT
TRBV6-2/TRBV6-3,TRBJ2-6,NA,NA,CASSRVGSGANVLTF,TGTGCCAGCAGCCGAGTCGGGTCCGGGGCCAACGTCCTGACTTTC
TRBV11-2,TRBJ1-2,NA,NA,CASSLGYGYTF,TGTGCCAGCAGCTTAGGCTATGGCTACACCTTC
TRBV19,TRBJ2-1,NA,once,CASSRGASSYNEQFF,TGTGCCAGTAGTCGGGGGGCCAGCTCCTACAATGAGCAGTTCTTC
TRBV7-8,TRBJ2-7,NA,once,CASSLALGGDNEQYF,TGTGCCAGCAGCTTAGCATTGGGGGGAGACAACGAGCAGTACTTC
TRBV7-2,TRBJ2-7,TRBD1,NA,CASSLRTGFNEQYF,TGTGCCAGCAGCTTACGGACAGGGTTCAACGAGCAGTACTTC
TRBV5-1,TRBJ1-1,TRBD1,NA,CASSPGDRKGRAFF,TGCGCCAGCAGCCCCGGGGACAGAAAGGGGCGAGCTTTCTTT
TRBV29-1,TRBJ1-2,TRBD1,NA,CSATGTVRGYTF,TGCAGCGCCACAGGGACAGTAAGGGGCTACACCTTC
TRBV2,TRBJ1-1,NA,NA,CASSLGEAFF,TGTGCCAGCAGTCTAGGTGAAGCTTTCTTT
TRBV9,TRBJ2-7,TRBD1,NA,CASSVGTGNYEQYF,TGTGCCAGCAGCGTTGGGACAGGGAACTACGAGCAGTACTTC
TRBV7-2,TRBJ1-3,TRBD1,NA,CASSPPGQGPADGGNTIYF,TGTGCCAGCAGCCCTCCGGGACAGGGCCCCGCCGACGGGGGAAACACCATATATTTT
TRBV7-8,TRBJ1-3,NA,NA,CASSFRGVRNTIYF,TGTGCCAGCAGCTTCCGAGGGGTTAGAAACACCATATATTTT
TRBV7-2,TRBJ2-7,TRBD1,NA,CASSLSVQGAPYEQYF,TGTGCCAGCAGCTTATCGGTGCAGGGGGCACCTTACGAGCAGTACTTC
TRBV10-3,TRBJ2-7,TRBD1,NA,CAITGQGEGEQYF,TGTGCCATCACCGGACAGGGGGAGGGAGAGCAGTACTTC
TRBV14,TRBJ1-2,NA,NA,CASSQATNYGYTF,TGTGCCAGCAGTCAAGCCACTAACTATGGCTACACCTTC
TRBV5-1,TRBJ1-5,NA,once,CASSLGEIGQPQHF,TGCGCCAGCAGCTTGGGGGAAATAGGTCAGCCCCAGCATTTT
TRBV7-8,TRBJ2-7,NA,NA,CASSHGKDEQYF,TGTGCCAGCAGCCATGGAAAGGACGAGCAGTACTTC
TRBV9,TRBJ1-4,TRBD1,NA,CASSEGTGGEKLFF,TGTGCCAGCAGCGAGGGGACAGGGGGGGAAAAACTGTTTTTT